Following are 9 T cell receptor beta chains from one sample sequenced in a study of OX40 agonist ivuxolimab in advanced cancers. Data came from immunoSEQ multiplex PCR; TCRdb stores just in-frame clones and leaves some out. The profile covers about 150,000 clones, with roughly 94% appearing a single time and around 0.31% taken by the ten largest. Sample: CD4+ or CD8+ T cells sorted from blood, taken in a trial of the OX40 agonist ivuxolimab. These receptors all come from an adult with an advanced solid tumor such as melanoma, head and neck, liver or kidney cancer.

This clone is a singleton in its sample. This chain joins TRBV18 and TRBJ2-5, with D tentatively TRBD2 (6 bases). The V gene lost 5 bases and the J gene lost 5 bases, with 18 bases spanning the gap. The CDR3 has 15 residues. Germline assignment: CDR1 KGHSH and CDR2 LQKENI. CDR3 sequence (DNA): TGTGCCAGCTCAAAGGGGACTGGGCCACGGGAGACCCAGTACTTC. Its protein product is CASSKGTGPRETQYF.

This clone was found once. The V gene is TRBV5-1, the J gene TRBJ2-3, with 8 bases identical to TRBD2. The germline CDR1 and CDR2 sequences are SGHRS and YFSETQ. The CDR3 length is 17 residues. Germline trimming cut 1 base from V and 6 bases from J; bases unmatched to any gene: 13. The CDR3 DNA sequence: TGCGCCAGCAGCTTGAGCTTTGTGGCGCGGGGGGTTGATACGCAGTATTTT. Translated: CASSLSFVARGVDTQYF.

This chain uses TRBV9 with TRBJ2-2; perhaps TRBD2 as D (5 bases). Germline CDR1 and CDR2: SGDLS and YYNGEE. Trimming took off 0 bases at V and 5 bases at J, with 8 bases between the two ends. This CDR3 is built from 14 residues. CDR3 loop: CASSVGSGTGELFF. For the CDR3, the DNA is TGTGCCAGCAGCGTAGGTTCGGGAACCGGGGAGCTGTTTTTT.

The V gene is TRBV10-2, the J gene TRBJ2-7, with D unresolved. CDR3 length: 14 residues. V lost 10 bases, J lost 0 bases, and 16 bases lay in between. CDR1 is WSHSY, CDR2 SAAADI, per germline. CDR3 bases: TGCGCCACCCAGGCCAGCTACCCCTCCTACGAGCAGTACTTC. Protein product: CATQASYPSYEQYF.

V is TRBV5-3 and J is TRBJ2-7; the D gene is possibly TRBD1 (7 bases). TRBV5-3 is assigned to the ORF class and has an uncertain function. Deletions cut 4 bases from V and 2 bases from J, with 16 bases between. The CDR3 spans 15 residues. CDR3 sequence (DNA): TGTGCCAGAAGCAATAGACAGGGACTTACCTACGAGCAGTACTTC. Residues: CARSNRQGLTYEQYF.

This clone was detected only once. V gene TRBV10-3 combines with J gene TRBJ1-1; D might be TRBD1 (5 bases). Trimming took 4 bases from V and 0 from J, leaving 9 bases between them. CDR3 length: 14 amino acids. Germline CDR1 reads ENHRY; CDR2 reads SYGVKD. CDR3 protein: CAISGGLLNTEAFF. The CDR3 DNA sequence: TGTGCCATCAGTGGGGGACTCCTGAACACTGAAGCTTTCTTT.

The chain combines TRBV4-3 with TRBJ2-5; D is uncertain. V lost 0 bases, J lost 6 bases, and 11 bases lay in between. Per germline, CDR1 LGHNA and CDR2 YSLEER. CDR3 length equals 14 residues. The CDR3 DNA follows: TGCGCCAGCAGCCAAGACGCATCCCCGAAGACCCAGTACTTC. Protein sequence: CASSQDASPKTQYF.

This clone was detected only once. This chain uses TRBV6-1 with TRBJ1-3, with D tentatively TRBD1 (5 bases). Per germline, CDR1 MNHNS and CDR2 SASEGT. CDR3 length: 15 residues. Trimming pared 6 bases from V and 4 bases from J, leaving 16 bases between. The CDR3 DNA is TGTGCCAGCAGCCGAAGCCGGGGGATAGGAAACACCATATATTTT. This translates into CASSRSRGIGNTIYF.

The genes are TRBV5-6 and TRBJ2-3, with TRBD2 identical over 9 bases. Per germline, CDR1 SGHDT and CDR2 YYEEEE. CDR3 size: 17 residues. The V and J ends lost 3 bases and 4 bases, in that order; junction bases with no gene match: 12. Here the CDR3 reads CASSWSGTSLIADTQYF. The DNA for the CDR3 is TGTGCCAGCAGCTGGTCCGGGACTAGCCTGATCGCAGATACGCAGTATTTT.